The next 28 T cell receptor beta chains were all read from a single sample in a study of T-cell memory formation after mild COVID-19 (dated by TCRdb to the early 2020s). Libraries came from 5' RACE. TCRdb shows the sequencer as Illumina NovaSeq 6000. Using fastp at Q25 and MiXCR, TCRdb reprocessed the public reads and kept productive beta chains. Rows with one shared CDR3 protein collapse into an entry with the most common genes and DNA. The sample includes about 120,000 distinct CDR3 sequences, with about 24% observed a single time. The ten most abundant clones make up approximately 40% of the sample. The sample was PBMCs or a T cell subset sorted from them (not recorded which). These receptors were taken from a young man who had mild COVID-19 (a few samples of this study predate the infection). The sample titles of this study are shuffled in the database, so cell type and time point are left out; the donor was told from shared clones.

The CDR3 DNA reads as TGCAGTGCTGACTCTGAGGTAGCGGTCGGTGGGGAGACCCAGTACTTC. It specifies CSADSEVAVGGETQYF. This chain joins TRBV20-1 and TRBJ2-5, with D tentatively TRBD2 (6 bases). The germline gives CDR1 DFQATT, CDR2 SNEGSKA (reference sequence). The CDR3 is made up of 16 amino acids. Deletions cut 5 bases from V and 5 bases from J, with 24 bases between.

The chain uses TRBV9 and TRBJ2-4; 7 nucleotides align to TRBD1. Trimming cost V 3 bases and J 6 bases; bases outside gene matches: 6. CDR3 length: 14 amino acids. The germline gives CDR1 SGDLS, CDR2 YYNGEE. CDR3 region: CASSDEGGANIQYF. The DNA for the CDR3 is TGTGCCAGCAGCGACGAAGGGGGCGCAAACATTCAGTACTTC.

In its sample, this clonotype was seen a few times. The V gene is TRBV7-9, the J gene TRBJ1-2; D might be TRBD1 (6 bases). Germline V CDR1 and CDR2: SEHNR, FQNEAQ (reference sequence). Trimming took off 6 bases at V and 7 bases at J, with 12 bases between the two ends. The CDR3 totals 12 residues. The CDR3 DNA sequence: TGTGCCAGCAGTATCCCACAGGGTGGCTACACCTTC. Amino acid sequence: CASSIPQGGYTF.

This clonotype was seen at least ten times. CDR3 sequence reads: CSARDGAENQPQHF. CDR3 DNA: TGCAGTGCTAGAGACGGGGCAGAGAATCAGCCCCAGCATTTT. V is TRBV20-1 and J is TRBJ1-5; weak D call: TRBD1 (5 bases). This CDR3 contains 14 residues. The ends were cut back, 0 bases at V and 4 bases at J, with 10 bases in the middle. Germline V gene sequence: CDR1 DFQATT, CDR2 SNEGSKA (reference sequence).

J is TRBJ1-1 and V is TRBV5-5; possible D gene TRBD1, 5 bases. The germline CDR1 and CDR2 sequences are SGHKS and YYEKEE (reference sequence). Trimming took off 1 base at V and 5 bases at J, with 12 bases between the two ends. This CDR3 contains 14 residues. The CDR3 nucleotides are TGTGCCAGCAGCTTGAGGGGAATTAATACTGAAGCTTTCTTT. It is translated as CASSLRGINTEAFF.

The rearrangement uses TRBV9 and TRBJ1-3, with D unclear. The CDR3 spans 19 residues. Germline CDR1 is SGDLS and CDR2 is YYNGEE. Trimming pared 0 bases from V and 4 bases from J, leaving 23 bases between. CDR3 sequence (DNA): TGTGCCAGCAGCGTAGACCCCACGCTAGGCGGCATGGGGGGAAACACCATATATTTT. Its protein product is CASSVDPTLGGMGGNTIYF.

The genes are TRBV12-3 or TRBV12-4 and TRBJ1-5; D may be TRBD1 (5 bases). The CDR3 runs 15 residues. The V end was cut by 5 bases, the J end by 7 bases, with 18 bases between. CDR3 bases: TGTGCCAGCAGTATGGGGCTGGGAGGGGCGCAGCCCCAGCATTTT. This codes for CASSMGLGGAQPQHF.

This clonotype was seen more than once but under ten times. CDR3 residues: CASSEAGQGVFEQYF. DNA of the CDR3: TGTGCCAGCAGTGAAGCAGGACAGGGGGTATTTGAGCAGTACTTC. V is TRBV2 and J is TRBJ2-7; TRBD1 aligns across 10 bases. CDR1 and CDR2 (germline): SNHLY, FYNNEI. V was pared by 0 bases and J by 7 bases, with 6 bases of the junction left unmatched. CDR3 size: 15 residues.

The chain links TRBV29-1 to TRBJ2-7; TRBD1 agrees at 8 bases. With 4 bases clipped from V and 1 base from J, the junction kept 9 bases outside the gene matches. The CDR3 is 15 amino acids. CDR1 is SQVTM, CDR2 ANQGSEA, per germline. The CDR3 protein is CSVGLGTGFSYEQYV. The CDR3 nucleotides are TGCAGCGTTGGTCTCGGGACAGGATTTTCCTACGAGCAGTACGTC.

This chain links TRBV10-3 with TRBJ2-2, with D hard to call. V gave up 6 bases and J gave up 6 bases, with 17 bases separating them. Germline assignment: CDR1 ENHRY and CDR2 SYGVKD. The length of the CDR3 is 15 residues. This CDR3 is CAISTSRQPPGELFF. For the CDR3, the DNA is TGTGCCATCAGCACCTCTCGGCAGCCTCCCGGGGAGCTGTTTTTT.

CDR3 nucleotides: TGTGCCAGCAGCTCCCCCGGGACTTCGGGCTTGGACACCTTC. This translates into CASSSPGTSGLDTF. J is TRBJ1-2 and V is TRBV7-9; D may be TRBD1 (5 bases). V gave up 4 bases and J gave up 12 bases, with 21 bases separating them. The germline V gene encodes CDR1 SEHNR and CDR2 FQNEAQ (reference sequence). This CDR3 has 14 amino acids.

This sequence joins TRBV29-1 and TRBJ1-1; D is undetermined. Germline-derived CDR1 and CDR2 are SQVTM and ANQGSEA. Trimming stripped 5 bases from V and 3 bases from J, with 4 bases between. The CDR3 has 10 residues. The CDR3 DNA follows: TGCAGCGTTAGGTACACTGAAGCTTTCTTT. It codes for CSVRYTEAFF.

The chain has TRBV11-2 and TRBJ2-1; the D gene could be TRBD1 or TRBD2 (5 bases each). Germline V gives CDR1 SGHAT, CDR2 FQNNGV. V was pared by 3 bases and J by 8 bases, with 11 bases between. This CDR3 contains 13 residues. Written as DNA, the CDR3 is TGTGCCAGCAGCTTGGGGGATGTGGATGAGCAGTTCTTC. The encoded protein is CASSLGDVDEQFF. Together with reference TRBV11-2 and TRBJ2-1, the CDR3 gives the full variable domain: EAGVAQSPRYKIIEKRQSVAFWCNPISGHATLYWYQQILGQGPKLLIQFQNNGVVDDSQLPKDRFSAERLKGVDSTLKIQPAKLEDSAVYLCASSLGDVDEQFFGPGTRLTVL.

The chain links TRBV11-2 to TRBJ2-3; D remains ambiguous. Germline V lookup: CDR1 SGHAT, CDR2 FQNNGV. This CDR3 region has 15 residues. V lost 3 bases and J lost 2, with 12 bases in between. CDR3 DNA sequence: TGTGCCAGCAGCTTTACACGGTCGTTCACAGATACGCAGTATTTT. It encodes CASSFTRSFTDTQYF.

In its sample, this clonotype was seen a few times. The CDR3 coding sequence is TGCAGCGGGGGACAGGGGGACCATGAAGCTTTCTTT. This encodes CSGGQGDHEAFF. V and J are TRBV29-1 and TRBJ1-1, with 11 bases matching TRBD1. V lost 7 bases to trimming and J lost 7 bases; unmatched junction nucleotides: 5. In germline, CDR1 is SQVTM, CDR2 ANQGSEA. The CDR3 totals 12 residues.

This chain connects TRBV12-3 or TRBV12-4 to TRBJ2-2, with 7 bases aligning to TRBD1. V gave up 3 bases and J gave up 4 bases; unmatched junction bases: 8. CDR3 length equals 16 residues. The DNA for the CDR3 is TGTGCCAGCAGTTTGGACAGGCCCAAGGGCACCGGGGAGCTGTTTTTT. Translation gives CASSLDRPKGTGELFF.

The chain uses TRBV20-1 and TRBJ2-7; 11 bases are a match to TRBD2. In germline, CDR1 is DFQATT, CDR2 SNEGSKA (reference sequence). There are 15 residues in the CDR3. With V trimmed by 1 base and J by 4 bases, 6 bases remained unmatched. The CDR3 protein is CSARGLAGGPYEQYF. The CDR3 DNA sequence: TGCAGTGCTAGAGGTCTAGCGGGGGGACCTTACGAGCAGTACTTC.

This sequence joins TRBV7-9 and TRBJ2-5, with D perhaps being TRBD1 or TRBD2 (5 bases each). Germline CDR1 is SEHNR and CDR2 is FQNEAQ (reference sequence). Between the trimmed V and J ends, which lost 3 bases and 5 bases, there was a span of 13 bases. The CDR3 contains 14 residues. The CDR3 DNA reads as TGTGCCAGCAGCTTTCCCGGGACCCCGGAGACCCAGTACTTC. Amino acids: CASSFPGTPETQYF.

This clonotype has a handful of counts. The chain is built from TRBV6-2 or TRBV6-3 and TRBJ1-2; D ambiguous. Trimming removed 2 bases at V and 4 bases at J, with 8 bases between. This CDR3 has 13 residues. Germline V gene data show CDR1 as MNHEY and CDR2 as SVGEGT. CDR3 sequence: CASSYGLGYGYTF. In nucleotides, the CDR3 is TGTGCCAGCAGTTACGGTTTGGGCTATGGCTACACCTTC.

This chain uses TRBV14 with TRBJ2-1; weak D call: TRBD1 (6 bases). Germline CDR1 is SGHDN and CDR2 is FVKESK. With 4 bases removed from V and 9 bases from J, the gap between germline ends came to 13 bases. The CDR3 covers 13 residues. CDR3 region: CASSPSSGVEQFF. The CDR3 region has the DNA TGTGCCAGCAGCCCCTCATCAGGGGTTGAGCAGTTCTTC.

The rearrangement uses TRBV11-2 and TRBJ1-4; D remains unclear. V was pared by 1 base and J by 8 bases, with 11 bases between. The CDR3 has 14 amino acids. Germline values: CDR1 SGHAT, CDR2 FQNNGV. CDR3 region: CASSLAPAREKLFF. CDR3 in DNA: TGTGCCAGCAGCTTAGCCCCGGCTCGAGAAAAACTGTTTTTT.

Many counts were recorded for this clonotype. V and J are TRBV9 and TRBJ2-1; 12 nucleotides match TRBD2. V lost 2 bases and J lost 6; bases outside the gene matches: 3. The CDR3 has 15 amino acids. Germline CDR1 SGDLS, CDR2 YYNGEE. Written as DNA, the CDR3 is TGTGCCAGCAGCGTCCTAGCGGGGGGGTTCAATGAGCAGTTCTTC. Protein sequence: CASSVLAGGFNEQFF.

This sequence joins TRBV7-9 and TRBJ1-2; 8 bases align to TRBD1. The CDR3 length is 14 residues. The V gene's germline CDR1 is SEHNR and CDR2 FQNEAQ (reference sequence). The V and J ends lost 8 bases and 3 bases, in that order; junction bases with no gene match: 8. CDR3 nucleotides: TGTGCCAGCGGGAGACAGGGGCGCGACTATGGCTACACCTTC. Protein product: CASGRQGRDYGYTF.

CDR3 DNA: TGTGCCAGCAGCTTTAGCGGGGGGTGGGACAAAAACATTCAGTACTTC. Translated: CASSFSGGWDKNIQYF. J is TRBJ2-4 and V is TRBV7-2; 10 nucleotides line up with TRBD2. The CDR3 consists of 16 residues. Unmatched junction bases numbered 5, after V lost 3 bases and J lost 3 bases. Germline V lookup: CDR1 SGHTA, CDR2 FQGNSA. Full variable domain (outside the CDR3, taken from reference TRBV7-2 and TRBJ2-4): GAGVSQSPSNKVTEKGKDVELRCDPISGHTALYWYRQSLGQGLEFLIYFQGNSAPDKSGLPSDRFSAERTGGSVSTLTIQRTQQEDSAVYLCASSFSGGWDKNIQYFGAGTRLSVL.

A few counts support this clonotype. Relative to the germline gene, one junction end is altered; a read error may explain this. The chain recombines TRBV20-1 with TRBJ1-1, with D possibly TRBD1 on 6 matching bases. Germline V CDR1 and CDR2: DFQATT, SNEGSKA (reference sequence). CDR3 size: 14 residues. DNA of the CDR3: TGCAGGGCTACAGGGAGTTACTTGAACACTGAAGCTTTCTTT. This sequence encodes CRATGSYLNTEAFF.

This clonotype was seen at least ten times. The chain employs TRBV6-5 and TRBJ2-5; D may be TRBD1 (7 bases). The V gene lost 0 bases and the J gene lost 7 bases, with 15 bases spanning the gap. Germline lookup yields CDR1 MNHEY and CDR2 SVGAGI. The CDR3 contains 15 residues. CDR3 nucleotide sequence: TGTGCCAGCAGTTACTCGCAGGGGGGAATAAGGACCCAGTACTTC. It is translated as CASSYSQGGIRTQYF.

The chain combines TRBV4-1 with TRBJ2-3, with a possible D match to TRBD2 (6 bases). CDR1 and CDR2 from the germline V gene are MGHRA and YSYEKL. This CDR3 has 18 amino acids. Trimming cost V 1 base and J 4 bases, with 21 bases left between them. CDR3 coding DNA: TGCGCCAGCAGCCAAGTGCTTGGGGGGTCAACACACGCAGATACGCAGTATTTT. As protein: CASSQVLGGSTHADTQYF.

The rearrangement uses TRBV7-9 and TRBJ1-1, with 12 bases matching TRBD1. CDR1 and CDR2 from the germline V gene are SEHNR and FQNEAQ (reference sequence). Trimming took 1 base from V and 7 from J; bases not matched to a gene: 7. The CDR3 covers 16 residues. The CDR3 region is CASSLVGTGGGNEAFF. DNA of the CDR3: TGTGCCAGCAGCTTAGTTGGGACAGGGGGCGGAAATGAAGCTTTCTTT.